These T cell receptor beta chains were read from a single sample in a study of blood T cell repertoires in COVID-19. The method was immunoSEQ multiplex PCR; TCRdb's version includes in-frame clones alone and lacks a portion of them. The repertoire has almost 400,000 clones, 85% to 90% of them found once; the top ten carry 1.5% to 2%. The sample was PBMCs or T cells enriched from blood (not recorded which). Receptors originate from a young woman who had recovered from COVID-19. CDR3s include the opening cysteine and the closing phenylalanine or tryptophan. The D gene is left open where the match is weak. Size values are once, few and many counts, or a class for expanded clones, and some rows have none.

V	D	size	J	DNA	CDR3
TRBV28	-	-	TRBJ1-2	TGTGCCAGCAGACTAACAGGAACCTATGGCTACACCTTC	CASRLTGTYGYTF
TRBV24-1	TRBD2	-	TRBJ2-3	TGTGCCACCAGTGACCAGCGGGAGTTGGCAGATACGCAGTATTTT	CATSDQRELADTQYF
TRBV6-5	-	-	TRBJ1-3	TGTGCCACACACAGGGATAGCACTGGAAACACCATATATTTT	CATHRDSTGNTIYF
TRBV18	TRBD1	-	TRBJ2-3	TGTGCCAGCTCACCGGACAGGGGCACAGATACGCAGTATTTT	CASSPDRGTDTQYF
TRBV7-6	TRBD2	-	TRBJ2-7	TGTGCCAGCAGCTTGGGGGAGGGCTCCTACGAGCAGTACTTC	CASSLGEGSYEQYF
TRBV30	TRBD1	-	TRBJ2-7	TGTGCCTGGAGCAGGCAGGGGGCGAGTGAGCAGTACTTC	CAWSRQGASEQYF
TRBV19	-	-	TRBJ1-1	TGTGCCAGTAGTATGAGGGTGAACACTGAAGCTTTCTTT	CASSMRVNTEAFF
TRBV7-9	TRBD1	-	TRBJ1-2	TGTGCCAGCAGCCCCCCTCTCGGGACAGGAGCCTATGGCTACACCTTC	CASSPPLGTGAYGYTF
TRBV7-8	-	-	TRBJ2-1	TGTGCCAGCAGCTTAGTCCCGGGCTCCTACAATGAGCAGTTCTTC	CASSLVPGSYNEQFF
TRBV7-9	-	-	TRBJ2-3	TGTGCCAGCAGCTTCTCTAGCGCAAGCACAGATACGCAGTATTTT	CASSFSSASTDTQYF
TRBV11-2	-	-	TRBJ2-7	TGTGCCAGCAGCAGTAGTGGCGGGGGCCCCTCCTACGAGCAGTACTTC	CASSSSGGGPSYEQYF
TRBV5-1	TRBD1	once	TRBJ1-5	TGCGCCAGCAGCTTGGAGGGACAGGGAAATCAGCCCCAGCATTTT	CASSLEGQGNQPQHF
TRBV28	TRBD1	-	TRBJ1-3	TGTGCCAGCAGCTTCTGGACAGGGGGCACTGGAAACACCATATATTTT	CASSFWTGGTGNTIYF
TRBV3-1/TRBV3-2	-	-	TRBJ1-6	TGTGCCAGCAGCCAAAACACCAATTCACCCCTCCACTTT	CASSQNTNSPLHF
TRBV6-4	TRBD2	-	TRBJ2-1	TGTGCCAGCAGTTCCGGACTAGCGGGAGAGGGGGAGCAGTTCTTC	CASSSGLAGEGEQFF
TRBV6-5	TRBD1	-	TRBJ1-2	TGTGCCAGCGATGGTGGACAGGGTAGGGGCTATGGCTACACCTTC	CASDGGQGRGYGYTF
TRBV5-6	-	-	TRBJ2-3	TGTGCCAGCAGCTCGCAGGGTACTAGCACAGATACGCAGTATTTT	CASSSQGTSTDTQYF
TRBV25-1	TRBD1	-	TRBJ1-6	TGTGCCAGCAGTGTCCGGGACAGGGACCTCCACTTT	CASSVRDRDLHF
TRBV10-1	-	-	TRBJ2-3	TGCGCCAGCAGCTACTCCGCTAGCACAGATACGCAGTATTTT	CASSYSASTDTQYF
TRBV12-3/TRBV12-4	-	few	TRBJ1-1	TGTGCCAGCACGACGGGGGGAAAAGCTTTCTTT	CASTTGGKAFF
TRBV27	TRBD1	once	TRBJ1-6	TGTGCCAGCAGTTTCGACAGGGAGAATTCACCCCTCCACTTT	CASSFDRENSPLHF
TRBV28	-	-	TRBJ1-1	TGTGCCAGCAGTCGGGCAGGGATTAGGAACACTGAAGCTTTCTTT	CASSRAGIRNTEAFF
TRBV5-4	TRBD2	-	TRBJ2-5	TGTGCCAGCAGCTTGGCGAGCGGGAGGGGAGGGGAGACCCAGTACTTC	CASSLASGRGGETQYF
TRBV5-1	TRBD1	-	TRBJ2-7	TGCGCCAGCAGCCCCTGGGTCGGACAGGACCTTTCCTACGAGCAGTACTTC	CASSPWVGQDLSYEQYF
TRBV29-1	TRBD1	few	TRBJ2-1	TGCAGCGTCCGACCCGGGACAGCCTCCTACAATGAGCAGTTCTTC	CSVRPGTASYNEQFF
TRBV4-1	-	-	TRBJ1-1	TGCGCCAGCAGCCAGAGGGGACTCTCCGCTTTCTTT	CASSQRGLSAFF
TRBV4-1	-	-	TRBJ1-1	TGCGCCAGCAGCCCCTCGGGACTTTGGAACACTGAAGCTTTCTTT	CASSPSGLWNTEAFF
TRBV14	TRBD1	-	TRBJ1-2	TGTGCCAGCAGCCCCCGGACAGGTTTCGTGAGTCCGGATGGCTACACCTTC	CASSPRTGFVSPDGYTF
TRBV19	TRBD1	-	TRBJ1-4	TGTGCCAGTAGTCCCATCAGGGGGCATGAAAAACTGTTTTTT	CASSPIRGHEKLFF
TRBV5-1	-	-	TRBJ2-7	TGCGCCAGCAGCCCAAATGGGGCACTACGTGTGCAGTACTTC	CASSPNGALRVQYF
TRBV2	-	-	TRBJ2-1	TGTGCCAGCAGTGAAATTGGCGGGAACTACAATGAGCAGTTCTTC	CASSEIGGNYNEQFF
TRBV12-5	TRBD2	-	TRBJ2-1	TGTGCTAGTGGTTTGGTTCCCGGGACTAAGGTTGACAATGAGCAGTTCTTC	CASGLVPGTKVDNEQFF
TRBV4-1	-	-	TRBJ1-2	TGCGCCAGCAGCCGAGGTCCCCCAGACTATGGCTACACCTTC	CASSRGPPDYGYTF